This T cell receptor beta chain appears in the sequencing data of a study of monozygotic twins with inflammatory bowel disease. Points from the study as a whole: Immunosuppressive treatments differing between patients may have added repertoire variability.

For this clonotype: Its antigen is unknown.

Each donor supplied about 2.4 ml of blood. The germline V gene has CDR1 SGHTA and CDR2 FQGNSA. The CDR3 runs 15 residues. After re-calling the 5' RACE reads, TCRdb lists one entry per CDR3 protein, DNA absent. Its listing shows roughly 90,000 distinct CDR3 sequences. Sequencing was performed on blood. The chain links TRBV7-2 to TRBJ2-3; absent DNA, TCRdb's TRBD1 call cannot be checked. This receptor was taken from a human donor with ulcerative colitis or Crohn's disease, or a healthy co-twin of an affected twin (not recorded which). The CDR3 region is CASSLTPRLADTQYF.